This TCR beta chain was captured by sequencing in a study of T cell repertoires in aging, cancer and after chemotherapy (dated by TCRdb to the late 2010s). General notes on the study: The donors fell into six age groups ranging from 30 or younger to 70 or older, and each group had at least three individuals. TCR repertoires from healthy donor controls were recorded over periods of several months to years and showed clear clonal overlap between repeated samplings. A cohort of 200 to 250 cancer patients (more than 90 with hematological and 124 with solid cancers) was assembled, and 95 healthy donors were included as a reference group. Approximately 8.4 million TCR reads were contained in the full dataset. To examine immunoaging and T cell reconstitution after chemotherapy, the study profiled TCR beta repertoires in peripheral blood from healthy donors and cancer patients. General study outcomes and caveats: In healthy donors, the decline in TCR diversity with age was mainly due to loss of richness, whereas in cancer patients loss of evenness also played a role. Median generation probability increased over the chemotherapy interval in both cancer cohorts, suggesting repertoire reconstitution through rebound thymic output. Compared with age-matched healthy donors, untreated patients with hematological or solid cancers had significantly lower TCR diversity and higher clonality in blood. According to the authors, the repertoire data do not allow conclusions to be drawn about immunological memory after chemotherapy.

Instead of sorted cells or RNA, genomic DNA extracted from peripheral blood served as the source for amplifying TCR beta rearrangements. This clonotype has a handful of counts. Its antigen has not been determined. One base away there is no much larger clone; base qualities are not given. The germline V gene yields MRHNA for CDR1 and SNTAGT for CDR2. The V end gives up 0 bases and the J end 4 bases, leaving 2 bases in the junction not matched to a gene. From the cysteine up to the phenylalanine, the CDR3 has a length of 16 residues. Here the CDR3 DNA is all that survives: 48 bases in frame from base 1. Multiplex touch-down PCR with a mixed TRB-A/B primer pool was used to amplify rearranged TRB sequences covering the V, D and J segments. Two consecutive PCR reactions with Phusion HS II polymerase added Illumina adapters and sample indices to the amplicons. After gel purification with the NucleoSpin Gel and PCR Clean-up kit, the amplicons were checked using Qubit and an Agilent 2100 Bioanalyzer. The libraries were sequenced on an Illumina MiSeq with 600-cycle, single-indexed, paired-end runs. The study's own analysis went as follows. Processing of the TRB sequences was carried out with MiXCR versions 2.12 and 3.0.5. Each unique CDR3 nucleotide sequence was treated as one clone, and only productive sequences with two or more reads were kept. Shannon diversity, evenness, clonality (one minus evenness), and alpha-parameterized diversity profiles from alpha 0 to 5 were included as repertoire metrics. The IGoR algorithm was used to compute generation probabilities of clones in paired pre- and post-chemotherapy samples. In-frame beta chains were kept once TCRdb had trimmed the public reads at Q25 with fastp and called clones with MiXCR. Records with the same CDR3 protein are collapsed into one entry carrying the most frequent genes and DNA. The V and J calls and clone size come from TCRdb's table, not from the authors' own analysis. This sample gives about 15,000 distinct CDR3 sequences in total; 40% to 55% of them show up just once. About 10% of the sample rests with the top ten.

This sequence uses TRBV6-4 and TRBJ2-1; TRBD2 aligns with 11 central bases. The receptor's source is a human donor in good health. The sequencing sample was made of blood. The nucleotide sequence reads TGTGCCAGCAGTGACTCCGGGACTAGCGGTTACAATGAGCAGTTCTTC. This yields the protein CASSDSGTSGYNEQFF.